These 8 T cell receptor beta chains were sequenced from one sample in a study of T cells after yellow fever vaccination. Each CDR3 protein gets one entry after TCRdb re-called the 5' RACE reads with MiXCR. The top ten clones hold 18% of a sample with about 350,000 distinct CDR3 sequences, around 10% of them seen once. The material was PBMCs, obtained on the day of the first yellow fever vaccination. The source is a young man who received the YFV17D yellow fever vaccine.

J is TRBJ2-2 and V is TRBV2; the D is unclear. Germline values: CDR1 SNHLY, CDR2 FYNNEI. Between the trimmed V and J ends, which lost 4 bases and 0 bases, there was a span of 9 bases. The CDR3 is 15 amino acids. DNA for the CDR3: TGTGCCAGCAGTGTAGAAGAACCGAACACCGGGGAGCTGTTTTTT. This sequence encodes CASSVEEPNTGELFF.

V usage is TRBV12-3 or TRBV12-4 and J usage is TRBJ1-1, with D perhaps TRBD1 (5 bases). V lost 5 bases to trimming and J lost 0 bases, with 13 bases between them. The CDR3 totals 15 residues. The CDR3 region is CASSRPTVMNTEAFF. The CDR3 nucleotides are TGTGCCAGCAGTCGCCCGACAGTCATGAACACTGAAGCTTTCTTT.

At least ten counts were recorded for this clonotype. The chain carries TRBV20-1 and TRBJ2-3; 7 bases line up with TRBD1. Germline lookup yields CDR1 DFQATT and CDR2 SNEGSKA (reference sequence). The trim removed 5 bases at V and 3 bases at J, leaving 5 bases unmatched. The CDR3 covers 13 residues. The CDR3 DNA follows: TGCAGTGCTGGACAGGCCCGGACAGATACGCAGTATTTT. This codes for CSAGQARTDTQYF.

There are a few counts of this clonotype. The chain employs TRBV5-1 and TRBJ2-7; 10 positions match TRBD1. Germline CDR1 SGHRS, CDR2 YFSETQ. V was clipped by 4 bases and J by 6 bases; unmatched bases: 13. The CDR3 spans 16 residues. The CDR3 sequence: CASSRTSPGQGSEQYF. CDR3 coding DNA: TGCGCCAGCAGCCGAACATCCCCGGGACAGGGGTCCGAGCAGTACTTC.

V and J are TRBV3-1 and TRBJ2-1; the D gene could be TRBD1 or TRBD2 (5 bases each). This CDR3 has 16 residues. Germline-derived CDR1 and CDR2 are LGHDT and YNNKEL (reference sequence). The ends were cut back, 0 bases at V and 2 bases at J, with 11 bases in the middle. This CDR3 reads CASSQDPGAAYNEQFF. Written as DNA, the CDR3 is TGTGCCAGCAGCCAAGACCCCGGGGCAGCCTACAATGAGCAGTTCTTC.

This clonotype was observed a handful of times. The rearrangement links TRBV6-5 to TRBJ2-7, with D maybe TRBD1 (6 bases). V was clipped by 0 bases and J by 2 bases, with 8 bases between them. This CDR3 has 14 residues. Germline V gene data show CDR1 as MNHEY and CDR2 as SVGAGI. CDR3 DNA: TGTGCCAGCAGTTACTCCCGACAGGCCTACGAGCAGTACGTC. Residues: CASSYSRQAYEQYV.

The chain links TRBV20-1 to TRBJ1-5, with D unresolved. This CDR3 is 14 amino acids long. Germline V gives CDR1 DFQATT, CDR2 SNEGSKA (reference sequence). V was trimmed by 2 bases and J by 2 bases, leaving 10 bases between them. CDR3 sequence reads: CSARRESGNQPQHF. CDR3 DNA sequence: TGCAGTGCTAGAAGGGAAAGTGGCAATCAGCCCCAGCATTTT.

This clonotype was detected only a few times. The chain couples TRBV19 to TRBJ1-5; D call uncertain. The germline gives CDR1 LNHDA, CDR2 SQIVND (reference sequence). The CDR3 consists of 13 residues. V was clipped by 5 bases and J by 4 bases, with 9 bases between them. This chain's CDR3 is CASSEQPNQPQHF. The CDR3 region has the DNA TGTGCCAGTAGTGAGCAGCCGAATCAGCCCCAGCATTTT.